Listed below are T cell receptor beta chains from one sample, sequenced in a study of neoadjuvant nivolumab and ipilimumab in lung cancer. Some clones are missing from TCRdb's copy, which holds only in-frame ones; the method was immunoSEQ multiplex PCR. The sample holds about 3,800 clones, roughly 90% seen once. The material sequenced was adjacent normal lung tissue, taken after neoadjuvant nivolumab, alone or with ipilimumab, at or shortly before surgery. These receptors came from an adult with non-small cell lung cancer. Each CDR3 is given with its conserved first and last residue. Each record gives: D gene, V gene, J gene, CDR3 protein. A D gene is named only where the DNA matches it firmly.

D gene: -
V gene: TRBV2
J gene: TRBJ2-2
CDR3 protein: CASSRGQHSTGELFF

D gene: -
V gene: TRBV2
J gene: TRBJ2-2
CDR3 protein: CASGQTGELFF

D gene: -
V gene: TRBV9
J gene: TRBJ2-3
CDR3 protein: CASSATGTLDTQYF

D gene: TRBD1
V gene: TRBV19
J gene: TRBJ1-1
CDR3 protein: CATRTGTGDMNTEAFF

D gene: -
V gene: TRBV29-1
J gene: TRBJ2-7
CDR3 protein: CSVAHPYEQYF

D gene: -
V gene: TRBV5-4
J gene: TRBJ1-1
CDR3 protein: CASSSDDRMNTEAFF

D gene: TRBD2
V gene: TRBV10-2
J gene: -
CDR3 protein: CASSPGGGYEQYF

D gene: TRBD1
V gene: TRBV10-3
J gene: TRBJ1-4
CDR3 protein: CAAKGAGEKLFF

D gene: -
V gene: TRBV10-3
J gene: TRBJ2-7
CDR3 protein: CATGGPNNEQYF

D gene: -
V gene: TRBV5-5
J gene: TRBJ2-5
CDR3 protein: CASSSRPGVKETQYF

D gene: -
V gene: TRBV6-5
J gene: TRBJ2-7
CDR3 protein: CASRPTSKGRREQYF

D gene: -
V gene: TRBV10-3
J gene: TRBJ2-2
CDR3 protein: CAIGEATGLDIGELFF

D gene: TRBD1
V gene: TRBV10-3
J gene: TRBJ2-5
CDR3 protein: CAISATGGPQETQYF

D gene: -
V gene: TRBV10-2
J gene: TRBJ2-5
CDR3 protein: CASVRAAQETQYF

D gene: -
V gene: TRBV7-9
J gene: TRBJ1-2
CDR3 protein: CASRDTGRDYTF

D gene: -
V gene: TRBV5-6
J gene: TRBJ2-7
CDR3 protein: CASSLGDFRDLYEQYF